The clone carrying this T cell receptor (beta chain) has only a few counts. This entry comes from a study of shared clonotypes between healthy human individuals. Every donor was a Caucasian adult from Nashville, Tennessee. Germline V gene data show CDR1 as WNHNN and CDR2 as SYGVQD (reference sequence). The length of the CDR3 is 14 residues. Trimming cost V 10 bases and J 6 bases, with 22 bases left between them. The data were produced by immunoSEQ multiplex PCR, yet TCRdb's version contains in-frame clones alone and is incomplete. The sample consists of 850,000 to 1,200,000 clones, roughly 75% of them appearing once.

V gene TRBV10-1 combines with J gene TRBJ2-7; weak D call: TRBD2 (6 bases). The specimen sequenced was memory CD4+ T cells sorted from blood. Subset described: CD45RA-negative fraction. This TCR was recovered from a man between 18 and 35 years old in good health. The CDR3 sequence: CATPGSEGSSEQYF. Here the CDR3 DNA reads TGCGCCACTCCCGGGAGTGAAGGGTCGAGCGAGCAGTACTTC.